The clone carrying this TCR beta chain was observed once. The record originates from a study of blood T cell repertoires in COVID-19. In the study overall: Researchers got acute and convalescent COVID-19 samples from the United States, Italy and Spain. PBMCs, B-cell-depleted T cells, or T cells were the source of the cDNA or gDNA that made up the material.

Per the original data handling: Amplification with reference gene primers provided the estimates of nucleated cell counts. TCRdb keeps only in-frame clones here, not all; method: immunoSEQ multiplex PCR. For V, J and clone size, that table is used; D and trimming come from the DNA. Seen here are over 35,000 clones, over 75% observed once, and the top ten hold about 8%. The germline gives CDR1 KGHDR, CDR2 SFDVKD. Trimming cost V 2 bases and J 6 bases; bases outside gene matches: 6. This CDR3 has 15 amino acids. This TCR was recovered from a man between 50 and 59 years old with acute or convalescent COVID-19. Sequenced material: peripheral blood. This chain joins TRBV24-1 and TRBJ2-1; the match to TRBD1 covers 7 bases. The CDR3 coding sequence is TGTGCCACCAGTGATTCTGACAGGGTGGGCAATGAGCAGTTCTTC. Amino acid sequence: CATSDSDRVGNEQFF.